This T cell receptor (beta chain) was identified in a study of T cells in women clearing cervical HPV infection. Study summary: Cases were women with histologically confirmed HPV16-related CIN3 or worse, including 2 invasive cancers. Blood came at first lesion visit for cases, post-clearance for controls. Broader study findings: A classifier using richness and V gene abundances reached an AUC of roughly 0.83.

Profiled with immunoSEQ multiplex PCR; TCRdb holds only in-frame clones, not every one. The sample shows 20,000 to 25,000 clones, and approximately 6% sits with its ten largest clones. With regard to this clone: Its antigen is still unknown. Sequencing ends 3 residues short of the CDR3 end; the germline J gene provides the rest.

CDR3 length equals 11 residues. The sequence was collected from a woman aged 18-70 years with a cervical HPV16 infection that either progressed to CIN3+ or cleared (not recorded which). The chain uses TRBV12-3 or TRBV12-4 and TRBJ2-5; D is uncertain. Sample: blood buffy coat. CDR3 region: CASSSTRTQYF. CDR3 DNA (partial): TGTGCCAGCAGCTCGACACGCACC.